The sequence of this T cell receptor (beta chain) was determined in a study of blood T cell repertoires in COVID-19. Study in general: The United States, Italy and Spain supplied acute and convalescent COVID-19 samples. Nucleic acid was either cDNA or gDNA, and it came from T cells, B-cell-depleted T cells, or PBMCs.

In the original analysis: How many nucleated cells were present was estimated from reference gene primer amplification. Sequenced by immunoSEQ multiplex PCR; TCRdb stores in-frame clones only, minus some. V, J and clone size are those of that table, while D and trimming were read from the DNA. The sample has 270,000 or so clones; more than 65% are singletons. Germline CDR1 and CDR2: GTSNPN and SVGIG (reference sequence). This CDR3 spans 12 amino acids. Trimming cost V 6 bases and J 7 bases, with 14 bases left between them. This sequence joins TRBV30 and TRBJ2-3; D possibly corresponds to TRBD1 (5 bases). Material for sequencing was peripheral blood. The clonotype was recovered from a woman in her late teens or twenties with acute or convalescent COVID-19. CDR3 DNA: TGTGCCTGCCCAATATGGGGCTATACGCAGTATTTT. Translated, it gives CACPIWGYTQYF.